The 12 T cell receptor beta chains below were found in one sample sequenced in a study of T cell repertoires in cytomegalovirus infection. Their target antigens are unknown. TCRdb independently ran MiXCR on the reads; one entry per CDR3 protein. The sample yields around 81,000 distinct CDR3 sequences, roughly 40% seen once. Sequenced material: CD8+ T cells from cultured PBMCs, taken from culture after CMV antigen stimulation. Every receptor here comes from a human donor in good health (CMV status not recorded). Some clones in this sample may be carry-over from other donors' samples.

The rearrangement links TRBV6-2 or TRBV6-3 to TRBJ2-3; D ambiguous. In germline, CDR1 is MNHEY, CDR2 SVGEGT. Trimming took off 2 bases at V and 6 bases at J, with 12 bases between the two ends. The length of the CDR3 is 14 residues. This CDR3 is CASSYVGVRDTQYF. The DNA of the CDR3 is TGTGCCAGCAGTTACGTGGGCGTCCGGGATACGCAGTATTTT.

This clonotype has only a few counts. The chain carries TRBV7-6 and TRBJ2-7; TRBD1 agrees at 8 bases. The V gene end was trimmed by 5 bases and the J gene end by 6 bases; junction bases not matched to a gene: 6. The CDR3 is 13 residues long. CDR1 and CDR2 (germline): SGHVS, FNYEAQ. CDR3 DNA: TGTGCCAGCAGCCCCCCGGGACAGGTCGAGCAGTACTTC. Its protein is CASSPPGQVEQYF.

The chain couples TRBV11-2 to TRBJ2-1; tentatively, D is TRBD2 (6 bases). This CDR3 contains 14 residues. Trimming removed 5 bases from V and 3 bases from J, with 11 bases in between. The germline gives CDR1 SGHAT, CDR2 FQNNGV. The CDR3 loop reads CASSAGRDYNEQFF. The CDR3 bases are TGTGCCAGCAGCGCGGGAAGGGACTACAATGAGCAGTTCTTC.

There are many counts of this clonotype. This chain joins TRBV5-1 and TRBJ2-7, with 7 bases lining up with TRBD2. This CDR3 comprises 14 residues. Germline V gene lookup returns CDR1 SGHRS and CDR2 YFSETQ. Trimming took 3 bases from V and 5 from J; bases not matched to a gene: 8. The CDR3 sequence: CASSSTTSVHEQYF. The DNA for the CDR3 is TGCGCCAGCAGCTCAACAACTAGCGTCCACGAGCAGTACTTC. The full variable domain, rest sourced from reference TRBV5-1 and TRBJ2-7, is KAGVTQTPRYLIKTRGQQVTLSCSPISGHRSVSWYQQTPGQGLQFLFEYFSETQRNKGNFPGRFSGRQFSNSRSEMNVSTLELGDSALYLCASSSTTSVHEQYFGPGTRLTVT.

This clonotype was picked up many times. CDR3 sequence reads: CASSMGTGGNQPQHF. CDR3 in DNA: TGTGCCAGCAGTATGGGGACAGGGGGCAATCAGCCCCAGCATTTT. This chain connects TRBV27 to TRBJ1-5; 10 bases align to TRBD1. The J segment lost 2 bases and the V segment lost 5 bases, leaving 3 bases of the junction unmatched. This CDR3 is 15 amino acids long. Germline CDR1 and CDR2: MNHEY and SMNVEV (reference sequence).

In its sample, this clonotype was seen a few times. The chain employs TRBV6-4 and TRBJ2-3, with 10 bases aligning to TRBD2. CDR1 is MRHNA, CDR2 SNTAGT, per germline. The CDR3 consists of 16 residues. Trimming at V came to 4 bases and at J to 0 bases, leaving 4 bases not matched to a gene. The CDR3 loop is CASSASAGGSTDTQYF. In nucleotides, the CDR3 is TGTGCCAGCAGTGCCTCAGCGGGGGGGAGCACAGATACGCAGTATTTT.

As to this clonotype: A junction end diverges from the germline sequence, so it may reflect a read error. The chain employs TRBV6-1 and TRBJ2-7, with D possibly being TRBD1 or TRBD2 (5 bases each). The CDR3 totals 14 residues. Germline CDR1 and CDR2: MNHNS and SASEGT. The CDR3 nucleotides are TGTGCCAACAGTGAAGCTGGGACCTCCTACGAGCAGTACTTC. Its translation: CANSEAGTSYEQYF.

This clonotype was counted between two and nine times. J is TRBJ2-2 and V is TRBV3-1, with 9 bases lining up with TRBD1. J gave up 3 bases and V 1 base, and 0 bases lay outside the gene matches. The CDR3 has 15 residues. Germline CDR1 LGHDT, CDR2 YNNKEL (reference sequence). The CDR3 protein is CASSQGDRDTGELFF. The CDR3 nucleotides read TGTGCCAGCAGCCAAGGGGACAGGGACACCGGGGAGCTGTTTTTT.

This clonotype has at least ten counts. The chain is built from TRBV7-6 and TRBJ1-3, with 7 bases matching TRBD1. Unmatched junction bases numbered 7, after V lost 2 bases and J lost 0 bases. The CDR3 runs 17 residues. CDR1 SGHVS and CDR2 FNYEAQ come from the germline V gene. The DNA for the CDR3 is TGTGCCAGCAGCTTAAGGGGGCAAGAACCCTCTGGAAACACCATATATTTT. Protein: CASSLRGQEPSGNTIYF.

V gene TRBV20-1 combines with J gene TRBJ2-1; the D gene is possibly TRBD1 (5 bases). The CDR3 spans 16 residues. V lost 5 bases, J lost 1 base, and 18 bases lay in between. The germline V gene has CDR1 DFQATT and CDR2 SNEGSKA (reference sequence). In DNA, the CDR3 is TGCAGTGCTCAAGGGCAGGGATTGAGGTCCTACAATGAGCAGTTCTTC. The encoded protein is CSAQGQGLRSYNEQFF.

This clonotype was detected only a few times. This rearrangement joins TRBV4-2 to TRBJ1-1; D is unresolved. The germline V gene encodes CDR1 LGHNA and CDR2 YNFKEQ. This CDR3 has 17 residues. V was cut by 0 bases and J by 0 bases, with 14 bases left in between. DNA for the CDR3: TGTGCCAGCAGCCAAGAAGGGCCAGGAGGTATGAACACTGAAGCTTTCTTT. Translated, it gives CASSQEGPGGMNTEAFF.

The rearrangement joins TRBV10-3 to TRBJ1-3, with 9 positions matching TRBD1. This CDR3 comprises 18 residues. Trimming cost V 3 bases and J 2 bases; bases outside gene matches: 11. Looked up from germline, CDR1 is ENHRY and CDR2 is SYGVKD. CDR3 sequence (DNA): TGTGCCATCAGTGAACCCGGGACAGGGTTCTATCCTGGAAACACCATATATTTT. Amino acid sequence: CAISEPGTGFYPGNTIYF.